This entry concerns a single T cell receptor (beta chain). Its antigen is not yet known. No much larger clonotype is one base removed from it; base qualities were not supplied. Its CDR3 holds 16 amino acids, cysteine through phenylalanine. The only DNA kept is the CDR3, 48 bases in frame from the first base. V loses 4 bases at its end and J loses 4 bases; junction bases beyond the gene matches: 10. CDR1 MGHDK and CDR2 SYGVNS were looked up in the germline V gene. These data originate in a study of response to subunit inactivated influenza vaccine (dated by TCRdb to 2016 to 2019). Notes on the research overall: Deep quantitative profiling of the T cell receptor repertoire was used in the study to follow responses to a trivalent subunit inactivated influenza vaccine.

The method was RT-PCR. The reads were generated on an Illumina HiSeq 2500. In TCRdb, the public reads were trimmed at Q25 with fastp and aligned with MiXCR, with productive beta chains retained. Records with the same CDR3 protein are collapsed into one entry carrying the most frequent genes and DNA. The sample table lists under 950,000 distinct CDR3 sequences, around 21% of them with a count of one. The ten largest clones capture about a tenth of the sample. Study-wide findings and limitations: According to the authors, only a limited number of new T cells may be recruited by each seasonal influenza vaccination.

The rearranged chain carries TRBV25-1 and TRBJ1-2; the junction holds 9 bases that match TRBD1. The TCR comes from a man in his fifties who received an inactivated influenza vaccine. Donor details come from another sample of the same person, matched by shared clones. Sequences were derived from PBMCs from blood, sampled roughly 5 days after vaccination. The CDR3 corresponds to CASSAGTGKGAYGYTF. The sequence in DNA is TGTGCCAGCAGTGCCGGGACAGGGAAAGGGGCCTATGGCTACACCTTC.